The 24 T cell receptor beta chains listed next were all sequenced from one sample in a study of control samples from healthy donors and cancer patients. The repertoire was sequenced with immunoSEQ multiplex PCR; TCRdb's copy has only in-frame clones and lacks some. The sample carries over 100,000 clones, about 90% recorded once. The sequencing input was blood. The origin of the receptors is a woman between 45 and 60 years old in good health.

The chain recombines TRBV6-1 with TRBJ1-5, with D uncertain. The CDR3 is 14 amino acids. Deletions cut 2 bases from V and 5 bases from J, with 10 bases between. In germline, CDR1 is MNHNS, CDR2 SASEGT. The CDR3 DNA reads TGTGCCAGCAGTGAAAGCCAGATATATCAGCCCCAGCATTTT. It is translated as CASSESQIYQPQHF.

The genes are TRBV6-5 and TRBJ2-7; 14 bases are shared with TRBD2. The V gene's germline CDR1 is MNHEY and CDR2 SVGAGI. The CDR3 contains 15 residues. Losses at the gene ends were 6 bases for V and 6 bases for J; bases not matched to a gene: 7. CDR3 bases: TGTGCCAGCAGCCAGGGACTAGCGGGAGTCGGCGAGCAGTACTTC. Translation: CASSQGLAGVGEQYF.

The chain joins TRBV5-6 to TRBJ1-6; D possibly corresponds to TRBD1 (5 bases). The V end was cut by 1 base, the J end by 10 bases, with 12 bases between. This CDR3 spans 14 amino acids. Germline CDR1 is SGHDT and CDR2 is YYEEEE. CDR3 region: CASSLLQGGSPLHF. CDR3 bases: TGTGCCAGCAGCTTGTTGCAGGGAGGCTCACCCCTCCACTTT.

The V and J genes are TRBV28 and TRBJ1-2; weak D call: TRBD1 (6 bases). Germline assignment: CDR1 MDHEN and CDR2 SYDVKM. CDR3 length equals 16 residues. Trimming stripped 5 bases from V and 8 bases from J, with 24 bases between. The CDR3 coding sequence is TGTGCCAGCAGTGTACTCCCGGGTCTCAGCCAGGGGGGCTACACCTTC. Amino acid sequence: CASSVLPGLSQGGYTF.

The rearrangement uses TRBV3-1 (or the pseudogene TRBV3-2) and TRBJ1-2; TRBD1 matches at 9 bases. The CDR3 extends over 14 amino acids. The junction had 2 bases not matched to a gene; V was cut back by 4 bases and J by 2 bases. The germline CDR1 and CDR2 sequences are LGHDT and YNNKEL (reference sequence). CDR3 in amino acids: CASSLGQGNYGYTF. In nucleotides, the CDR3 is TGTGCCAGCAGCCTAGGACAGGGGAACTATGGCTACACCTTC.

The genes are TRBV5-6 and TRBJ1-5, with D possibly being TRBD1 (6 bases). The CDR3 runs to 16 residues. V was cut by 0 bases and J by 0 bases, with 10 bases left in between. CDR1 and CDR2 from the germline V gene are SGHDT and YYEEEE. CDR3 sequence (DNA): TGTGCCAGCAGCTTGGCCGGGACACTTAGCAATCAGCCCCAGCATTTT. Amino acid sequence: CASSLAGTLSNQPQHF.

This clone was observed a few times. CDR3 nucleotide sequence: TGTGCCAGCAGTGAATCCGGGACATGGTTTAACTATGGCTACACCTTC. Its protein is CASSESGTWFNYGYTF. The chain is built from TRBV25-1 and TRBJ1-2; tentatively, D is TRBD1 (6 bases). CDR1 is MGHDK and CDR2 is SYGVNS in the germline V gene. Trimming left V 1 base short and J 1 base short, with 13 bases between. CDR3 length: 16 amino acids.

The chain employs TRBV5-4 and TRBJ2-7; 8 bases fit TRBD1. The CDR3 totals 14 residues. V trimming: 4 bases; J trimming: 3 bases; junction bases outside the gene matches: 6. Germline V gene sequence: CDR1 SGHNT, CDR2 YYREEE (reference sequence). Here the CDR3 reads CASSDGQGRYEQYF. The DNA for the CDR3 is TGTGCCAGCAGCGACGGACAGGGCCGCTACGAGCAGTACTTC.

The chain links TRBV6-6 to TRBJ1-1; TRBD1 matches 9 bases. The J segment lost 4 bases and the V segment lost 0 bases, leaving 0 bases of the junction unmatched. The CDR3 covers 14 residues. The germline V gene has CDR1 MNHNY and CDR2 SVGAGI (reference sequence). DNA for the CDR3: TGTGCCAGCAGTTACTCGACAGGGGGCACTGAAGCTTTCTTT. It encodes CASSYSTGGTEAFF.

The genes are TRBV5-6 and TRBJ1-2; tentatively, D is TRBD1 (6 bases). Looked up from germline, CDR1 is SGHDT and CDR2 is YYEEEE. Trimming pared 6 bases from V and 5 bases from J, leaving 26 bases between. CDR3 length equals 17 residues. The CDR3 reads CASTRGFSAGESYGYTF. CDR3 DNA: TGTGCCAGCACTAGGGGGTTCTCGGCAGGGGAATCATATGGCTACACCTTC.

The rearrangement joins TRBV30 to TRBJ1-6; no definite D call. CDR1 is GTSNPN and CDR2 is SVGIG in the germline V gene (reference sequence). The CDR3 contains 14 residues. V was clipped by 4 bases and J by 9 bases, with 16 bases between them. CDR3 in DNA: TGTGCCTGGACCGCTCGGGCAGTCTCTTCACCCCTCCACTTT. Its translation is CAWTARAVSSPLHF.

This clone was found once. The chain couples TRBV10-3 to TRBJ1-5, with 8 nucleotides matching TRBD1. Losses at the gene ends were 2 bases for V and 7 bases for J; bases not matched to a gene: 10. Germline V gene lookup returns CDR1 ENHRY and CDR2 SYGVKD. This CDR3 comprises 16 residues. The chain's CDR3 is CAISEGPTGVNQPQHF. The CDR3 DNA reads as TGTGCCATCAGTGAGGGACCGACAGGGGTAAACCAGCCCCAGCATTTT.

V is TRBV27 and J is TRBJ2-7; 11 bases map to TRBD2. Germline assignment: CDR1 MNHEY and CDR2 SMNVEV (reference sequence). This CDR3 region has 15 residues. V shed 6 bases and J 7 bases; nucleotides not matched to a gene: 11. CDR3 nucleotides: TGTGCCAGCAGCATAGCGGGAGGGCCGAGTCGAGAGCAGTACTTC. Translated: CASSIAGGPSREQYF.

This chain connects TRBV2 to TRBJ1-5, with 9 bases aligning to TRBD1. After removal of 6 bases from V and 5 bases from J, the junction contained 8 bases not matched to a gene. Germline loops: CDR1 SNHLY, CDR2 FYNNEI. The CDR3 extends over 15 amino acids. The DNA of the CDR3 is TGTGCCAGCAGAAGGGACAGGGTAAATCATCAGCCCCAGCATTTT. Translating gives CASRRDRVNHQPQHF.

The rearrangement uses TRBV19 and TRBJ2-3; 9 nucleotides match TRBD1. The germline CDR1 and CDR2 sequences are LNHDA and SQIVND (reference sequence). This CDR3 is 14 amino acids long. J gave up 6 bases and V 6 bases, and 7 bases lay outside the gene matches. The CDR3 region is CASRIGQGYDTQYF. The CDR3 DNA sequence: TGTGCCAGTAGGATTGGACAGGGGTACGATACGCAGTATTTT.

The chain joins TRBV24-1 to TRBJ2-2, with 8 bases that match TRBD1. V gave up 5 bases and J gave up 4 bases; unmatched junction bases: 8. The CDR3 contains 16 residues. CDR1 is KGHDR, CDR2 SFDVKD, per germline. The CDR3: CATSGLTGATTGELFF. For the CDR3, the DNA is TGTGCCACCAGTGGCCTGACAGGGGCGACCACCGGGGAGCTGTTTTTT.

The chain has TRBV28 and TRBJ1-1; no reliable D call. V was pared by 11 bases and J by 6 bases, with 13 bases between. The length of the CDR3 is 11 residues. Germline CDR1 reads MDHEN; CDR2 reads SYDVKM. Here the CDR3 DNA reads TGTGCCGTAAGGAGGAATCCTGAAGCTTTCTTT. Residues: CAVRRNPEAFF.

The count of this clone is one. This sequence joins TRBV27 and TRBJ2-1, with 12 bases matching TRBD2. From germline, CDR1 is MNHEY and CDR2 SMNVEV (reference sequence). The CDR3 loop spans 15 amino acids. The J segment lost 7 bases and the V segment lost 3 bases, leaving 4 bases of the junction unmatched. CDR3 loop: CASSLSTSGRNEQFF. The CDR3 nucleotides are TGTGCCAGCAGTTTGAGCACTAGCGGGAGGAATGAGCAGTTCTTC.

This chain joins TRBV28 and TRBJ2-1, with 7 bases matching TRBD2. The CDR3 sequence is 18 residues long. V lost 6 bases to trimming and J lost 0 bases; unmatched junction nucleotides: 14. Germline lookup yields CDR1 MDHEN and CDR2 SYDVKM. The CDR3 loop reads CASSYPPGLGSSYNEQFF. The CDR3 DNA follows: TGTGCCAGCAGCTATCCCCCCGGACTAGGGAGCTCCTACAATGAGCAGTTCTTC.

This chain joins TRBV6-5 and TRBJ2-1; no firm D call. Germline assignment: CDR1 MNHEY and CDR2 SVGAGI. The germline V and J ends were trimmed by 11 bases and 4 bases, with 12 bases remaining between them. The length of the CDR3 is 12 residues. The CDR3 sequence: CASGPQYNEQFF. The DNA for the CDR3 is TGTGCCTCCGGACCGCAATACAATGAGCAGTTCTTC.

This clone was observed a single time. This sequence joins TRBV6-1 and TRBJ2-1, with D hard to call. The V end lost 2 bases, the J end lost 4 bases, and 9 bases lay between the germline ends. The CDR3 length is 14 residues. Germline CDR1 is MNHNS and CDR2 is SASEGT. CDR3 DNA: TGTGCCAGCAGTGAAAGGGCCGGTTACAATGAGCAGTTCTTC. Protein sequence: CASSERAGYNEQFF.

The V call is TRBV3-1 (or the pseudogene TRBV3-2), the J call TRBJ1-6; 7 nucleotides agree with TRBD1. The V gene's germline CDR1 is LGHDT and CDR2 YNNKEL (reference sequence). CDR3 length equals 16 residues. V gave up 0 bases and J gave up 9 bases; unmatched junction bases: 8. CDR3 coding DNA: TGTGCCAGCAGCCAAGACTTGGGGGACAGTGGTTCACCCCTCCACTTT. Amino acids: CASSQDLGDSGSPLHF.

This chain uses TRBV5-1 with TRBJ1-4; 11 nucleotides line up with TRBD1. Per germline, CDR1 SGHRS and CDR2 YFSETQ. Trimming at V came to 0 bases and at J to 7 bases, leaving 2 bases not matched to a gene. CDR3 length: 15 amino acids. CDR3 sequence: CASSLAGTGGEKLFF. The CDR3, as DNA: TGCGCCAGCAGCTTGGCCGGGACAGGGGGTGAAAAACTGTTTTTT. Drawing the rest from reference TRBV5-1 and TRBJ1-4, the complete variable domain is KAGVTQTPRYLIKTRGQQVTLSCSPISGHRSVSWYQQTPGQGLQFLFEYFSETQRNKGNFPGRFSGRQFSNSRSEMNVSTLELGDSALYLCASSLAGTGGEKLFFGSGTQLSVL.

J is TRBJ2-3 and V is TRBV5-1, with D possibly TRBD1 on 7 matching bases. The germline CDR1 and CDR2 sequences are SGHRS and YFSETQ. This CDR3 spans 19 amino acids. Trimming took 5 bases from V and 2 from J, leaving 27 bases between them. The CDR3 region has the DNA TGCGCCAGCAGGGAGGGACAGACACAAACGGATAGTGTCACAGATACGCAGTATTTT. This gives the protein CASREGQTQTDSVTDTQYF. Drawing the rest from reference TRBV5-1 and TRBJ2-3, the complete variable domain is KAGVTQTPRYLIKTRGQQVTLSCSPISGHRSVSWYQQTPGQGLQFLFEYFSETQRNKGNFPGRFSGRQFSNSRSEMNVSTLELGDSALYLCASREGQTQTDSVTDTQYFGPGTRLTVL.